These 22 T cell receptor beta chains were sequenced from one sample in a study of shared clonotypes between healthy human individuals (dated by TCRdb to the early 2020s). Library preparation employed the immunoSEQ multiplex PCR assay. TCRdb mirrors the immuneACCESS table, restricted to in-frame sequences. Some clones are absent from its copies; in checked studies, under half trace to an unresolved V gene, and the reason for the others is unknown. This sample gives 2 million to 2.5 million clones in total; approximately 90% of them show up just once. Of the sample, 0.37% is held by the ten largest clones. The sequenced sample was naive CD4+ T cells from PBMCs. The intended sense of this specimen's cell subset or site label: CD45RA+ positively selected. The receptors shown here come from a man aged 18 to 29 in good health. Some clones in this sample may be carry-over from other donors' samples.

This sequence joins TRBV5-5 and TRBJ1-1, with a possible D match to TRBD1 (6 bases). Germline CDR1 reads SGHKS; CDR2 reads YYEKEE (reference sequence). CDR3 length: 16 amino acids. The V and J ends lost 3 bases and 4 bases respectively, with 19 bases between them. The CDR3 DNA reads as TGTGCCAGCAGCTCAGGCGGGGGGCTTAGGGGCACTGAAGCTTTCTTT. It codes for CASSSGGGLRGTEAFF. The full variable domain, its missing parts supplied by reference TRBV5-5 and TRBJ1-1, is DAGVTQSPTHLIKTRGQQVTLRCSPISGHKSVSWYQQVLGQGPQFIFQYYEKEERGRGNFPDRFSARQFPNYSSELNVNALLLGDSALYLCASSSGGGLRGTEAFFGQGTRLTVV.

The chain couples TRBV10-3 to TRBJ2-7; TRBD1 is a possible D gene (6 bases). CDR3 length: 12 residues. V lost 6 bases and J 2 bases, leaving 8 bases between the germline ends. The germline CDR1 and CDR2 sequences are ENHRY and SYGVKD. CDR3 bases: TGTGCCATCAGGGGACAAGCCTACGAGCAGTACTTC. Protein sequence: CAIRGQAYEQYF.

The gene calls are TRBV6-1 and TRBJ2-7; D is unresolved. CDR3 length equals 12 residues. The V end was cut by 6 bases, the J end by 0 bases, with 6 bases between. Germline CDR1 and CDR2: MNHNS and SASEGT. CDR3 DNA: TGTGCCAGCAGGTCCATCTCCTACGAGCAGTACTTC. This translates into CASRSISYEQYF.

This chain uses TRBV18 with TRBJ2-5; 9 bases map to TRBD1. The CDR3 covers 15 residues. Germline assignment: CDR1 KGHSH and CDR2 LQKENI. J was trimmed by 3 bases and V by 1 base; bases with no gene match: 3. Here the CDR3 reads CASSPRTGVKETQYF. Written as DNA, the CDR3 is TGTGCCAGCTCACCACGGACAGGGGTAAAAGAGACCCAGTACTTC.

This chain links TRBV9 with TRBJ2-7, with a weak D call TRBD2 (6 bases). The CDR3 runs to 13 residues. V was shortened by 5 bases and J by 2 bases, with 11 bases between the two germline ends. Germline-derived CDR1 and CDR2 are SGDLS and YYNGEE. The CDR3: CASSRDLTYEQYF. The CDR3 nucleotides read TGTGCCAGCAGTAGGGACTTAACCTACGAGCAGTACTTC.

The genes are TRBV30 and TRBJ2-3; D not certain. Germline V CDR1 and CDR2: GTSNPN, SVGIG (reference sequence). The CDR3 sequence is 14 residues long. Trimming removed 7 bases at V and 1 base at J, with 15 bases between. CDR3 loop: CASNRDSGTDTQYF. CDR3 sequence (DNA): TGTGCCTCGAACAGAGACTCAGGCACAGATACGCAGTATTTT. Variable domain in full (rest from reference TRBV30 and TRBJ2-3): SQTIHQWPATLVQPVGSPLSLECTVEGTSNPNLYWYRQAAGRGLQLLFYSVGIGQISSEVPQNLSASRPQDRQFILSSKKLLLSDSGFYLCASNRDSGTDTQYFGPGTRLTVL.

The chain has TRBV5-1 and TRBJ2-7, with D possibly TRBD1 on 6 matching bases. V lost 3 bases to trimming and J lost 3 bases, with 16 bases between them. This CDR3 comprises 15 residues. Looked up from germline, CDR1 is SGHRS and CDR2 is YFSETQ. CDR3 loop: CASSSGQGDGYEQYF. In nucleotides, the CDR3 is TGCGCCAGCAGCTCGGGACAAGGGGACGGCTACGAGCAGTACTTC.

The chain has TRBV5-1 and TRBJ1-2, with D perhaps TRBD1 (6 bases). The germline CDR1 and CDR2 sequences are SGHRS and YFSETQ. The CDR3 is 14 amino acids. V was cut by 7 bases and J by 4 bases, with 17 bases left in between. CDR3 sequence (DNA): TGCGCCAGCGGGGGGCAGCCTTCGGCCTATGGCTACACCTTC. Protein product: CASGGQPSAYGYTF.

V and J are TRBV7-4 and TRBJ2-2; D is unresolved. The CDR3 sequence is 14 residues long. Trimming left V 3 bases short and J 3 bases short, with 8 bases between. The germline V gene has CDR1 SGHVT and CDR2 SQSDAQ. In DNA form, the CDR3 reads TGTGCCAGCAGCTTTGATGTAGACACCGGGGAGCTGTTTTTT. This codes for CASSFDVDTGELFF.

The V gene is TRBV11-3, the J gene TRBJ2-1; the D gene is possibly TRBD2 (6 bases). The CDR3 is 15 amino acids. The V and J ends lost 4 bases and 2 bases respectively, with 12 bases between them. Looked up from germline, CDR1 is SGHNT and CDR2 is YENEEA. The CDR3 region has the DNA TGTGCCAGCAGCTCCCGGAGGGGTCCCTACAATGAGCAGTTCTTC. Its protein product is CASSSRRGPYNEQFF. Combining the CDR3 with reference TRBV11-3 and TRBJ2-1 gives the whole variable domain EAGVVQSPRYKIIEKKQPVAFWCNPISGHNTLYWYLQNLGQGPELLIRYENEEAVDDSQLPKDRFSAERLKGVDSTLKIQPAELGDSAVYLCASSSRRGPYNEQFFGPGTRLTVL.

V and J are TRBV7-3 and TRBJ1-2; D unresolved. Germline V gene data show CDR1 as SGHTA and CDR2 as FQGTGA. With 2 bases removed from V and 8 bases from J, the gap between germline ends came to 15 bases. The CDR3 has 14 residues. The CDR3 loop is CASSLDPGGGGYTF. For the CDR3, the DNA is TGTGCCAGCAGCTTAGACCCGGGTGGTGGGGGCTACACCTTC. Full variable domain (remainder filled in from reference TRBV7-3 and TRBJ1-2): GAGVSQTPSNKVTEKGKYVELRCDPISGHTALYWYRQSLGQGPEFLIYFQGTGAADDSGLPNDRFFAVRPEGSVSTLKIQRTERGDSAVYLCASSLDPGGGGYTFGSGTRLTVV.

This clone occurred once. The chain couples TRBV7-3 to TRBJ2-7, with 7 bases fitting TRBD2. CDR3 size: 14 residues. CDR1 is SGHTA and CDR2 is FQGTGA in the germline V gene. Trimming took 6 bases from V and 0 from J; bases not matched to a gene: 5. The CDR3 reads CASSPAGSSYEQYF. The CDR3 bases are TGTGCCAGCAGTCCAGCGGGAAGCTCCTACGAGCAGTACTTC.

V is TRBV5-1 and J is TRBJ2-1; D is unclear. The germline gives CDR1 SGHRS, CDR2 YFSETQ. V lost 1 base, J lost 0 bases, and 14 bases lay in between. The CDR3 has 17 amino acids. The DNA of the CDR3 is TGCGCCAGCAGCTTGATTCTGACGGTTAGCTCCTACAATGAGCAGTTCTTC. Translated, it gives CASSLILTVSSYNEQFF.

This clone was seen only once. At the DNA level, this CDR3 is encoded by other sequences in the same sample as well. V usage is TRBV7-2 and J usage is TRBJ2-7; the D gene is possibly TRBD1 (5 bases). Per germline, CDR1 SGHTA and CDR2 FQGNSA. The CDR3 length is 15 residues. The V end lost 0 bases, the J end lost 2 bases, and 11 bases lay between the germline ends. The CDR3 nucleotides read TGTGCCAGCAGCTTAGCCTCCACAGGAGCCTACGAGCAGTACTTC. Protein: CASSLASTGAYEQYF.

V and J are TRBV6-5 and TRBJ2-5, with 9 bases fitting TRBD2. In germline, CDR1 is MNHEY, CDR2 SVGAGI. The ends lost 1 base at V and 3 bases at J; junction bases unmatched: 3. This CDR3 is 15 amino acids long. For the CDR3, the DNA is TGTGCCAGCAGTTACTGGAAGCGGGAGGAAGAGACCCAGTACTTC. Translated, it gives CASSYWKREEETQYF.

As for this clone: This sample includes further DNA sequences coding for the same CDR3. CDR3 nucleotide sequence: TGCGCCAGCAGCTTGGGTTCGGCAGGGAATCAGCCCCAGCATTTT. This translates into CASSLGSAGNQPQHF. The chain recombines TRBV5-1 with TRBJ1-5, with D perhaps matching TRBD1 (5 bases). Trimming left V 0 bases short and J 4 bases short, with 11 bases between. The CDR3 sequence is 15 residues long. Germline lookup yields CDR1 SGHRS and CDR2 YFSETQ. Full variable domain (remainder filled in from reference TRBV5-1 and TRBJ1-5): KAGVTQTPRYLIKTRGQQVTLSCSPISGHRSVSWYQQTPGQGLQFLFEYFSETQRNKGNFPGRFSGRQFSNSRSEMNVSTLELGDSALYLCASSLGSAGNQPQHFGDGTRLSIL.

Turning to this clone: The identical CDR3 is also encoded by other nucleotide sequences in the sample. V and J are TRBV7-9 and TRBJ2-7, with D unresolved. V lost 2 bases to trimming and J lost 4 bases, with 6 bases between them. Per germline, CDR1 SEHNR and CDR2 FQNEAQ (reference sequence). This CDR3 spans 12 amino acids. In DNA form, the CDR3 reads TGTGCCAGCAGCTTATCAGGTTACGAGCAGTACTTC. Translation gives CASSLSGYEQYF.

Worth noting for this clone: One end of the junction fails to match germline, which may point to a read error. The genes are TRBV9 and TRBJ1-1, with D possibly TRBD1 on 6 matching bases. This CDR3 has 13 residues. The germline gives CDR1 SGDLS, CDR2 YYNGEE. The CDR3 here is CASSRGGDTGAFF. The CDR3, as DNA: TGTGCCAGCAGTCGTGGGGGGGACACTGGAGCTTTCTTT.

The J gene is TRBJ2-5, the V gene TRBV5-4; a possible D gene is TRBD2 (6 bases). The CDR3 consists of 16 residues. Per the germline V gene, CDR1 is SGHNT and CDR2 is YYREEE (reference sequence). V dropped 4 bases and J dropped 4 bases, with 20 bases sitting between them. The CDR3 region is CASSPKQSGSGETQYF. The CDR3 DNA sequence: TGTGCCAGCAGCCCAAAACAATCCGGGAGTGGAGAGACCCAGTACTTC.

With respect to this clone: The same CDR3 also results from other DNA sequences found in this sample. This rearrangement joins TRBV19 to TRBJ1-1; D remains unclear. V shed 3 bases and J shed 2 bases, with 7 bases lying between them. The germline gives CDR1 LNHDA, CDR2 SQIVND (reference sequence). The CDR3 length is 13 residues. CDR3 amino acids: CASSMRGNTEAFF. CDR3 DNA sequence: TGTGCCAGTAGTATGCGAGGTAACACTGAAGCTTTCTTT.

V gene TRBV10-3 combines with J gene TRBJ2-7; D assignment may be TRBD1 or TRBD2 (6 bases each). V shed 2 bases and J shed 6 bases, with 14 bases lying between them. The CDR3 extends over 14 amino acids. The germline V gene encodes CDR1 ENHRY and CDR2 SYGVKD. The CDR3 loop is CAISETGRLGEQYF. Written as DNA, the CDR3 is TGTGCCATCAGTGAGACAGGGAGGTTGGGCGAGCAGTACTTC.

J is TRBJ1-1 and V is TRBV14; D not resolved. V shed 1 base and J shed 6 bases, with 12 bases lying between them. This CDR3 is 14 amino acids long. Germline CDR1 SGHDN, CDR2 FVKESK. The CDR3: CASSQARLGAEAFF. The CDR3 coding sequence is TGTGCCAGCAGCCAAGCACGGCTCGGCGCTGAAGCTTTCTTT.